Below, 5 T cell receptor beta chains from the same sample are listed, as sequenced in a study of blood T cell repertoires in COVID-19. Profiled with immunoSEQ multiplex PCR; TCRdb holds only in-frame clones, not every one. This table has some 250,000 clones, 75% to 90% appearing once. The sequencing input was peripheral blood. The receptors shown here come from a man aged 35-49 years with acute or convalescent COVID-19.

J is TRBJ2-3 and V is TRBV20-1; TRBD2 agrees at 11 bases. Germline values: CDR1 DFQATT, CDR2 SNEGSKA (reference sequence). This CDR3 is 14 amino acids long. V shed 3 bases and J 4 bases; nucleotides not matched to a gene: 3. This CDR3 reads CSASPGLAADTQYF. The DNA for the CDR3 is TGCAGTGCTAGTCCGGGACTAGCGGCAGATACGCAGTATTTT.

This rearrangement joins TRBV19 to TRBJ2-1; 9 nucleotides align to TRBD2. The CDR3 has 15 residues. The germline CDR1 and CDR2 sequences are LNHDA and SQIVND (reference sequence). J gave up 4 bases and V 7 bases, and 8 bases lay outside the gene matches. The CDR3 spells CASTTTSGPYNEQFF. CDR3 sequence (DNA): TGTGCCAGTACCACGACTAGCGGCCCGTACAATGAGCAGTTCTTC.

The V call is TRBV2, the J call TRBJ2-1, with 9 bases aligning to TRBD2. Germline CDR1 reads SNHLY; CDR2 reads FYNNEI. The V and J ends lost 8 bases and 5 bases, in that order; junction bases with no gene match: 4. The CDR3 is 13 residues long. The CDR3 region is CASGTSIDNEQFF. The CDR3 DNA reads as TGTGCCAGCGGGACTAGCATCGACAATGAGCAGTTCTTC.

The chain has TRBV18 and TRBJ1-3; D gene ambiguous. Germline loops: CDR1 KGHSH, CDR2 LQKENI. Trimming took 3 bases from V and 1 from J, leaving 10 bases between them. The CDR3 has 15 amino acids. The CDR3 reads CASSPDLASGNTIYF. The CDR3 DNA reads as TGTGCCAGCTCACCGGACCTAGCTTCTGGAAACACCATATATTTT. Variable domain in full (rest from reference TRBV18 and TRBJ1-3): NAGVMQNPRHLVRRRGQEARLRCSPMKGHSHVYWYRQLPEEGLKFMVYLQKENIIDESGMPKERFSAEFPKEGPSILRIQQVVRGDSAAYFCASSPDLASGNTIYFGEGSWLTVV.

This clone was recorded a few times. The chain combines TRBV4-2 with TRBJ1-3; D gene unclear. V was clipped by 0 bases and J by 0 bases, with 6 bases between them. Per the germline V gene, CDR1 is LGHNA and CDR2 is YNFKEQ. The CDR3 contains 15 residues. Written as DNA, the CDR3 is TGTGCCAGCAGCCAAGATCTCGGCTCTGGAAACACCATATATTTT. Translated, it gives CASSQDLGSGNTIYF.